These 13 T cell receptor beta chains came from one sample sequenced in a study of blood T cell repertoires in COVID-19. The protocol was immunoSEQ multiplex PCR, while the TCRdb copy is restricted to in-frame clones and leaves out a portion. This sample carries approximately 98,000 clones, 65% to 80% of them seen once, and the ten largest clones take less than 2%. Sequencing used peripheral blood. These receptors came from a woman aged 40 to 50 with acute or convalescent COVID-19.

This chain links TRBV7-9 with TRBJ2-7; 7 bases are a match to TRBD1. There are 14 residues in the CDR3. In germline, CDR1 is SEHNR, CDR2 FQNEAQ (reference sequence). V shed 0 bases and J 3 bases; nucleotides not matched to a gene: 2. CDR3 in DNA: TGTGCCAGCAGCTTAGCGGGACAGTTCTACGAGCAGTACTTC. Encoded protein: CASSLAGQFYEQYF.

V and J are TRBV5-6 and TRBJ2-5, with D uncertain. In germline, CDR1 is SGHDT, CDR2 YYEEEE. The CDR3 has 14 amino acids. Trimming removed 0 bases from V and 5 bases from J, with 11 bases in between. The CDR3, as DNA: TGTGCCAGCAGCTTGGTTGACTCTTTGGAGACCCAGTACTTC. It translates to CASSLVDSLETQYF.

This clone has only one observation. CDR3 in amino acids: CASSLVARLVPNYGYTF. CDR3 coding DNA: TGTGCCAGCAGCTTGGTAGCGCGACTAGTCCCAAACTATGGCTACACCTTC. The rearrangement uses TRBV5-5 and TRBJ1-2; no firm D call. CDR1 is SGHKS and CDR2 is YYEKEE in the germline V gene (reference sequence). The CDR3 length is 17 residues. The ends were cut back, 0 bases at V and 2 bases at J, with 17 bases in the middle.

This chain connects TRBV11-2 to TRBJ2-1; 10 positions match TRBD2. The V gene end was trimmed by 5 bases and the J gene end by 4 bases; junction bases not matched to a gene: 8. Germline V CDR1 and CDR2: SGHAT, FQNNGV. The CDR3 spans 16 residues. The chain's CDR3 is CASSPLAGDVYNEQFF. For the CDR3, the DNA is TGTGCCAGCAGCCCTCTAGCGGGGGATGTTTACAATGAGCAGTTCTTC.

This clone appeared a few times. The rearrangement links TRBV11-2 to TRBJ2-7, with TRBD2 matching over 7 bases. CDR1 is SGHAT, CDR2 FQNNGV, per germline. The CDR3 length is 14 residues. The V gene end was trimmed by 4 bases and the J gene end by 6 bases; junction bases not matched to a gene: 9. CDR3 region: CASSSILGLVEQYF. The CDR3 DNA reads as TGTGCCAGCAGCTCGATCCTCGGACTAGTCGAGCAGTACTTC.

The chain couples TRBV9 to TRBJ2-1; tentative D call: TRBD2 (6 bases). Trimming stripped 0 bases from V and 0 bases from J, with 10 bases between. In germline, CDR1 is SGDLS, CDR2 YYNGEE. The CDR3 contains 16 residues. Here the CDR3 DNA reads TGTGCCAGCAGCGTAGATGGCGGGGCCTCCTACAATGAGCAGTTCTTC. It yields the protein CASSVDGGASYNEQFF.

The J gene is TRBJ1-4, the V gene TRBV6-5, with 10 bases that match TRBD1. V trimming: 2 bases; J trimming: 6 bases; junction bases outside the gene matches: 3. The V gene's germline CDR1 is MNHEY and CDR2 SVGAGI. This CDR3 has 15 amino acids. The CDR3 reads CASSYTTGGDEKLFF. In DNA form, the CDR3 reads TGTGCCAGCAGTTACACGACAGGGGGCGATGAAAAACTGTTTTTT.

This chain links TRBV4-1 with TRBJ2-7, with 7 bases aligning to TRBD1. CDR3 length equals 14 residues. Germline-derived CDR1 and CDR2 are MGHRA and YSYEKL. V shed 4 bases, J shed 0 bases, and the junction held 3 bases outside the gene matches. The CDR3, as DNA: TGCGCCAGCAGCCGGGACAGTTCCTCCTACGAGCAGTACTTC. Encoded protein: CASSRDSSSYEQYF.

The chain carries TRBV12-3 or TRBV12-4 and TRBJ2-5, with D maybe TRBD2 (6 bases). V dropped 8 bases and J dropped 4 bases, with 11 bases sitting between them. CDR3 length: 12 residues. The CDR3 loop reads CASALGGETQYF. DNA for the CDR3: TGTGCCAGCGCTCTCGGGGGAGAGACCCAGTACTTC.

This chain links TRBV19 with TRBJ2-5; 15 bases are shared with TRBD2. Germline V gene data show CDR1 as LNHDA and CDR2 as SQIVND (reference sequence). Trimming cost V 4 bases and J 2 bases; bases outside gene matches: 8. The CDR3 spans 18 residues. CDR3 amino acids: CASSSHLGLAGGQETQYF. In DNA, the CDR3 is TGTGCCAGTAGTAGCCACCTGGGACTAGCGGGGGGACAAGAGACCCAGTACTTC.

This clone was counted a few times. The chain combines TRBV5-4 with TRBJ1-2; D is perhaps TRBD1 (6 bases). V lost 2 bases to trimming and J lost 4 bases, with 15 bases between them. The germline gives CDR1 SGHNT, CDR2 YYREEE (reference sequence). The CDR3 extends over 15 amino acids. CDR3 amino acids: CASSLMTQGIYGYTF. CDR3 sequence (DNA): TGTGCCAGCAGCTTAATGACACAGGGAATCTATGGCTACACCTTC.

The rearrangement links TRBV6-5 to TRBJ2-5, with D perhaps TRBD1 (8 bases). CDR1 is MNHEY and CDR2 is SVGAGI in the germline V gene. Trimming shortened V by 6 bases and J by 4 bases, and 15 bases separated the two germline ends. This CDR3 contains 14 residues. DNA of the CDR3: TGTGCCAGCAGCCTAAACAGGGGGGGAGAGACCCAGTACTTC. It specifies CASSLNRGGETQYF.

The rearrangement joins TRBV3-1 (or the pseudogene TRBV3-2) to TRBJ1-3; D unclear. The V end lost 1 base, the J end lost 1 base, and 8 bases lay between the germline ends. The CDR3 sequence is 15 residues long. The V gene's germline CDR1 is LGHDT and CDR2 YNNKEL (reference sequence). Here the CDR3 reads CASSQGQKSGNTIYF. In nucleotides, the CDR3 is TGTGCCAGCAGCCAAGGGCAGAAGTCTGGAAACACCATATATTTT.